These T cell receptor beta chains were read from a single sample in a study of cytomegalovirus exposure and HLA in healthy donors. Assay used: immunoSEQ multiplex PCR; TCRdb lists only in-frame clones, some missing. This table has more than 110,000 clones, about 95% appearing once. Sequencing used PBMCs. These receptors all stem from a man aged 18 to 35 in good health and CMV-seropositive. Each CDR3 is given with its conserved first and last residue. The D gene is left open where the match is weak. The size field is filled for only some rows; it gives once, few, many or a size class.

TGTGCCAGCACCCAGGGGCCCGGTTCTGAAGCTTTCTTT | CASTQGPGSEAFF | - | - | TRBJ1-1 | TRBV2
TGCGCCAGCAGCCAAGTATCCGGCACCGGGGAGCTGTTTTTT | CASSQVSGTGELFF | - | - | TRBJ2-2 | TRBV4-1
TGTGCCAGCAGCTCGGCTAGCGGCACCTACGAGCAGTACTTC | CASSSASGTYEQYF | TRBD2 | - | TRBJ2-7 | TRBV13
TGTGCCTACCTTCTAGCGGGGGGTACAACGCAGTTCTTC | CAYLLAGGTTQFF | TRBD2 | - | TRBJ2-1 | TRBV30
TGTGCCAGCAGCGACAGCCTGATCCGGGACAGTGAACCTGGGGAGCAGTACTTC | CASSDSLIRDSEPGEQYF | TRBD1 | once | TRBJ2-7 | TRBV9
TGTGCCTGGAGCGGGACCGGGGAGCTGTTTTTT | CAWSGTGELFF | - | - | TRBJ2-2 | TRBV30
TGTGCCAGCAGTCTTAACAGGGTTGGCTACACCTTC | CASSLNRVGYTF | - | - | TRBJ1-2 | TRBV28
TGTGCCAGCAGTCCCAACCAGGGCGACGAGCAGTACTTC | CASSPNQGDEQYF | - | - | TRBJ2-7 | TRBV27
TGTGCCAGCAGCGTAGTGGACACTAATAATGAGCAGTTCTTC | CASSVVDTNNEQFF | - | - | TRBJ2-1 | TRBV9
TGTGCCAGCTCACCACCCGACGGGAATGAGCAGTTCTTC | CASSPPDGNEQFF | - | - | TRBJ2-1 | TRBV18
TGTGCCAGCAGCACAGGGTTTACCTACGAGCAGTACTTC | CASSTGFTYEQYF | - | - | TRBJ2-7 | TRBV6-1
TGTGCCAGCAGCTTGGGGCCCACAGCTAACTATGGCTACACCTTC | CASSLGPTANYGYTF | - | - | TRBJ1-2 | TRBV5-5
TGCGCCAGCAGCCTCTACACTGGGGCCACCGGGGAGCTGTTTTTT | CASSLYTGATGELFF | - | - | TRBJ2-2 | TRBV5-1
TGTGCCAGCAGCGACAGGGGGAACTACGAGCAGTACTTC | CASSDRGNYEQYF | TRBD1 | once | TRBJ2-7 | TRBV28
TGTGCCAGCAGTTTAGGGGCGGGATACGAGCAGTACTTC | CASSLGAGYEQYF | - | - | TRBJ2-7 | TRBV27
TGTGCCAGCAGGGAGGTTGGTGGGGACTATGGCTACACCTTC | CASREVGGDYGYTF | - | - | TRBJ1-2 | TRBV5-6
TGCAGCGTTAAAGGGGGCGTATCCTACGAGCAGTACTTC | CSVKGGVSYEQYF | TRBD1 | - | TRBJ2-7 | TRBV29-1
TGTGCTAGTGGTCTCTTCCACGAGCAGTACTTC | CASGLFHEQYF | - | - | TRBJ2-7 | TRBV12-5
TGTGCCACCAGCGCCCGTAGCGGGAGCTCCTACAATGAGCAGTTCTTC | CATSARSGSSYNEQFF | TRBD2 | - | TRBJ2-1 | TRBV15
TGTGCCAGCAGCTTAGAGGGGAGGATTGAAAAACTGTTTTTT | CASSLEGRIEKLFF | - | - | TRBJ1-4 | TRBV13
TGTGCCAGCAGCTTAGACACGAATCAGCCCCAGCATTTT | CASSLDTNQPQHF | - | - | TRBJ1-5 | TRBV5-4
TGCGCCAGCAGCCCCCGACTGATCCAAGAGACCCAGTACTTC | CASSPRLIQETQYF | - | - | TRBJ2-5 | TRBV5-1
TGTGCCAGCAGTTATCCACAGGGGGCGAGAGGAGATACGCAGTATTTT | CASSYPQGARGDTQYF | TRBD1 | - | TRBJ2-3 | TRBV6-5
TGCGCCAGCAGCTTTGGCACCGACAGGGGATATGCGACCCAGTACTTC | CASSFGTDRGYATQYF | TRBD1 | - | TRBJ2-5 | TRBV5-1
TGTGCCAGCAGCCGGACAGGAAGGGGAGATACGCAGTATTTT | CASSRTGRGDTQYF | TRBD1 | - | TRBJ2-3 | TRBV11-2
TGTGCCAGCAGCTTAGTTCCGCCGCCGGGCGGGGAGCTGTTTTTT | CASSLVPPPGGELFF | - | - | TRBJ2-2 | TRBV7-2
TGTGCCAGCAGCTTTTCGGGGGGCGCGAACACTGAAGCTTTCTTT | CASSFSGGANTEAFF | - | - | TRBJ1-1 | TRBV7-9
TGTGCCAGCACAGGGGCCCCTCTTAGCACAGATACGCAGTATTTT | CASTGAPLSTDTQYF | - | - | TRBJ2-3 | TRBV28
TGTGCCAGCAGTTCAACCACGCAGGGTCATTTGAACCAGCCCCAGCATTTT | CASSSTTQGHLNQPQHF | - | - | TRBJ1-5 | TRBV28
TGTGCCAGTCGGTTCAGCGACCGGTTGGACACTGAAGCTTTCTTT | CASRFSDRLDTEAFF | - | - | TRBJ1-1 | TRBV4-2
TGTGCCAGCAGCAGGGGAGGGGGGACACTCTCCTACGAGCAGTACTTC | CASSRGGGTLSYEQYF | - | - | TRBJ2-7 | TRBV7-2